This T cell receptor beta chain appears in the sequencing data of a study of blood T cell repertoires in COVID-19. This table comes from immunoSEQ multiplex PCR, and its TCRdb copy is limited to in-frame clones, with some not included. The sample shows 85,000 to 130,000 clones, about 91% of them seen only once. Trimming pared 7 bases from V and 7 bases from J, leaving 16 bases between. Per germline, CDR1 SGHRS and CDR2 YFSETQ. CDR3 size: 13 residues. The rearrangement joins TRBV5-1 to TRBJ2-3, with D possibly TRBD2 on 6 matching bases. The specimen was peripheral blood. The receptor was isolated from a human donor in a cohort sampled during active COVID-19. The CDR3 region has the DNA TGCGCCAGCGGGAACTCTAGCGCCTATACGCAGTATTTT. Residues: CASGNSSAYTQYF. Combining the CDR3 with reference TRBV5-1 and TRBJ2-3 gives the whole variable domain KAGVTQTPRYLIKTRGQQVTLSCSPISGHRSVSWYQQTPGQGLQFLFEYFSETQRNKGNFPGRFSGRQFSNSRSEMNVSTLELGDSALYLCASGNSSAYTQYFGPGTRLTVL.